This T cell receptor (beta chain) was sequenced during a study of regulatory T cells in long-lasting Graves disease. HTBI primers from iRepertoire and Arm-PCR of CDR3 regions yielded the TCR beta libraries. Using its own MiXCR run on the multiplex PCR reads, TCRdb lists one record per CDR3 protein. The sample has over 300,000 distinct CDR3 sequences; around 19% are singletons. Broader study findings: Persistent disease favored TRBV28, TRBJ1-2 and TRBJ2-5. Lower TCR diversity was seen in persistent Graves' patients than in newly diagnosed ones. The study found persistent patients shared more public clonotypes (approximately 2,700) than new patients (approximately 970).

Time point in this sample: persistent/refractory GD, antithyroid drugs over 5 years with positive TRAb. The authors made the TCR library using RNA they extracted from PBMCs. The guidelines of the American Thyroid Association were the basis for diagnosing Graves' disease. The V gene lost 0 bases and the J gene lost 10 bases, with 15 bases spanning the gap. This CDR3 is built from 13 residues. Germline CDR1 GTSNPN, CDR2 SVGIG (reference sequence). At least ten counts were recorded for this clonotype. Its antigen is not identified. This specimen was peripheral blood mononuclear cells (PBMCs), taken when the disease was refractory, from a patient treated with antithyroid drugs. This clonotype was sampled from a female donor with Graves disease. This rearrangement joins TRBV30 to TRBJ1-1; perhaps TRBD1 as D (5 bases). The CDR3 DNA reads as TGTGCCTGGAGTGTACTGGGGAAGGGGACAGCTTTCTTT. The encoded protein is CAWSVLGKGTAFF.